This T cell receptor (beta chain) was documented in a study of blood T cell repertoires in COVID-19. Study-wide background: Acute and convalescent COVID-19 specimens originated in the United States, Italy and Spain. PBMCs, B-cell-depleted T cells, or T cells were the source of the cDNA or gDNA that made up the material.

The CDR3 has 16 residues. Germline V gene sequence: CDR1 SGHDT, CDR2 YYEEEE. V was pared by 2 bases and J by 2 bases, with 14 bases between. In the original processing: Counts of nucleated cells, estimated from reference gene primer amplification, were obtained. Assay: immunoSEQ multiplex PCR; the TCRdb copy retains only in-frame clones and omits some. V, J and clone size are taken as reported in that table, and D and trimming were inferred from the DNA itself. The table includes 60,000 to 85,000 clones, approximately 80% detected once. V usage is TRBV5-6 and J usage is TRBJ2-1; D may be TRBD2 (5 bases). The receptor was derived from a human donor in a cohort sampled during active COVID-19. Input material: peripheral blood. CDR3 bases: TGTGCCAGCAGCTTCGGTCCTACGGGGACCTACAATGAGCAGTTCTTC. It specifies CASSFGPTGTYNEQFF.